These 5 T cell receptor beta chains came from one sample sequenced in a study of control samples from healthy donors and cancer patients. Clones were sequenced by immunoSEQ multiplex PCR, and TCRdb holds only the in-frame ones, with some missing. The sample shows tens of thousands of clones, more than 70% of them seen only once. The sequenced sample was PBMCs. The receptor source for this set is a man between 60 and 75 years old with head and neck cancer.

CDR3 coding DNA: TGCGCCAGCAGCTTGGATCGCGGCACTAGCTCCTACAATGAGCAGTTCTTC. Amino acid sequence: CASSLDRGTSSYNEQFF. The V and J genes are TRBV5-1 and TRBJ2-1; D may be TRBD2 (5 bases). Per germline, CDR1 SGHRS and CDR2 YFSETQ. The CDR3 runs to 17 residues. The germline V and J ends were trimmed by 0 bases and 0 bases, with 13 bases remaining between them.

J is TRBJ2-1 and V is TRBV30; 15 bases align to TRBD2. The CDR3 is made up of 23 amino acids. The germline V gene has CDR1 GTSNPN and CDR2 SVGIG (reference sequence). V trimming: 6 bases; J trimming: 6 bases; junction bases outside the gene matches: 30. The chain's CDR3 is CACPPGAKSPLGLAGGEGNEQFF. The DNA of the CDR3 is TGTGCCTGCCCGCCGGGGGCGAAGTCGCCCCTAGGACTAGCGGGGGGGGAGGGCAATGAGCAGTTCTTC.

The V call is TRBV11-2, the J call TRBJ2-2, with D perhaps TRBD2 (6 bases). The ends were cut back, 5 bases at V and 6 bases at J, with 10 bases in the middle. This CDR3 has 13 amino acids. Germline-derived CDR1 and CDR2 are SGHAT and FQNNGV. CDR3 in amino acids: CASSATSPGELFF. In DNA, the CDR3 is TGTGCCAGCAGCGCGACTAGTCCCGGGGAGCTGTTTTTT.

V and J are TRBV7-9 and TRBJ2-7; TRBD1 or TRBD2 may be the D gene (5 bases each). The CDR3 is 14 residues long. Between the trimmed V and J ends, which lost 2 bases and 2 bases, there was a span of 10 bases. Germline V lookup: CDR1 SEHNR, CDR2 FQNEAQ (reference sequence). The DNA of the CDR3 is TGTGCCAGCAGCTTACCCAGGGAGACCTACGAGCAGTACTTC. It specifies CASSLPRETYEQYF. The full variable domain, its missing parts supplied by reference TRBV7-9 and TRBJ2-7, is DTGVSQNPRHKITKRGQNVTFRCDPISEHNRLYWYRQTLGQGPEFLTYFQNEAQLEKSRLLSDRFSAERPKGSFSTLEIQRTEQGDSAMYLCASSLPRETYEQYFGPGTRLTVT.

This sequence joins TRBV5-1 and TRBJ2-7, with 15 bases fitting TRBD2. This CDR3 spans 15 amino acids. Per the germline V gene, CDR1 is SGHRS and CDR2 is YFSETQ. After removal of 4 bases from V and 7 bases from J, the junction contained 6 bases not matched to a gene. The CDR3 DNA is TGCGCCAGCAGCCCGGGACTAGCGGGAGGTGGGGAGCAGTACGTC. It specifies CASSPGLAGGGEQYV.